This T cell receptor beta chain was profiled in a study of blood T cells in healthy people across ages. Study-level points and caveats: In older individuals, TCR beta diversity per million T cells was lower, falling roughly linearly with age.

A second PCR, run for about 7 to 11 cycles, used a sample-barcoded 5' primer plus a J-beta primer mix. TCRdb independently ran MiXCR on the 5' RACE reads; one entry per CDR3 protein. The table shows more than 1.4 million distinct CDR3 sequences, with about 43% occurring only once. This CDR3 is 15 amino acids long. The germline V gene has CDR1 SGHTA and CDR2 FQGNSA. V dropped 3 bases and J dropped 0 bases, with 12 bases sitting between them. In this sample, this clonotype turned up a few times. Antigen specificity is unknown. The clonotype comes from a young woman in good health. The V call is TRBV7-2, the J call TRBJ2-7; TRBD1 might be the D (5 bases). The sequenced sample consisted of blood. The CDR3 DNA reads as TGTGCCAGCAGCTTGGAGCAGGGCCACTCCTACGAGCAGTACTTC. It is translated as CASSLEQGHSYEQYF. Together with reference TRBV7-2 and TRBJ2-7, the CDR3 gives the full variable domain: GAGVSQSPSNKVTEKGKDVELRCDPISGHTALYWYRQSLGQGLEFLIYFQGNSAPDKSGLPSDRFSAERTGGSVSTLTIQRTQQEDSAVYLCASSLEQGHSYEQYFGPGTRLTVT.